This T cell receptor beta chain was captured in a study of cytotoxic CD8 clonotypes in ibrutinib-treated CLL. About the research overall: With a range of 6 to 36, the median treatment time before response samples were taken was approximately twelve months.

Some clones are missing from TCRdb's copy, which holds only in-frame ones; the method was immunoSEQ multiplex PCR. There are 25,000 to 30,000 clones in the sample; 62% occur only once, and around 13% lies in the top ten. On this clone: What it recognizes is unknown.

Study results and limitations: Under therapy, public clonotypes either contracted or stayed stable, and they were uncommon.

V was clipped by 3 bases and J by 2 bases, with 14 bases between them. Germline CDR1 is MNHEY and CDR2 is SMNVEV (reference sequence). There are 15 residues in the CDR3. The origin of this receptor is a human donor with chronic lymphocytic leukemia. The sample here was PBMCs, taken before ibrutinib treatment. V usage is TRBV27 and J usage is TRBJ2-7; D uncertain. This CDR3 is CASSFISGSPYEQYF. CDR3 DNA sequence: TGTGCCAGCAGTTTCATCAGTGGAAGTCCCTACGAGCAGTACTTC.